The 17 T cell receptor beta chains listed next were all sequenced from one sample in a study of T cell responses to AZD1222 COVID-19 vaccine. Clones were sequenced by immunoSEQ multiplex PCR, and TCRdb holds only the in-frame ones, with some missing. The data contain 100,000 to 150,000 clones, around 90% of them singletons. Here the sequenced sample was peripheral blood, taken on day 0 of AZD1222 vaccination. The origin of the receptors is an adult in good health.

CDR3 DNA sequence: TGCGCCAGCAGCTTGGCCGGGACAGGGAGATTTTCAGATACGCAGTATTTT. This codes for CASSLAGTGRFSDTQYF. This rearrangement joins TRBV5-1 to TRBJ2-3; 9 bases agree with TRBD1. Looked up from germline, CDR1 is SGHRS and CDR2 is YFSETQ. V lost 0 bases and J lost 4; bases outside the gene matches: 9. The CDR3 extends over 17 amino acids. The variable domain in full, with the rest retrieved from reference TRBV5-1 and TRBJ2-3, is KAGVTQTPRYLIKTRGQQVTLSCSPISGHRSVSWYQQTPGQGLQFLFEYFSETQRNKGNFPGRFSGRQFSNSRSEMNVSTLELGDSALYLCASSLAGTGRFSDTQYFGPGTRLTVL.

The chain links TRBV19 to TRBJ1-5, with 11 bases fitting TRBD1. The CDR3 runs to 16 residues. V was clipped by 1 base and J by 6 bases; unmatched bases: 5. Germline-derived CDR1 and CDR2 are LNHDA and SQIVND (reference sequence). The CDR3 spells CASSIVSGQGGQPQHF. As DNA, the CDR3 is TGTGCCAGTAGTATAGTATCGGGACAGGGGGGTCAGCCCCAGCATTTT.

CDR3 amino acids: CASSRTSGGDNEQFF. The CDR3 DNA sequence: TGTGCCAGCAGCCGGACTAGCGGGGGTGACAATGAGCAGTTCTTC. The chain links TRBV7-2 to TRBJ2-1, with 13 bases aligning to TRBD2. With V trimmed by 5 bases and J by 5 bases, 3 bases remained unmatched. Germline CDR1 SGHTA, CDR2 FQGNSA. The CDR3 consists of 15 residues.

This chain uses TRBV29-1 with TRBJ1-1; D possibly corresponds to TRBD1 (5 bases). The germline CDR1 and CDR2 sequences are SQVTM and ANQGSEA. V dropped 5 bases and J dropped 1 base, with 17 bases sitting between them. The CDR3 covers 15 residues. This CDR3 is CSVQGVEGSNTEAFF. The CDR3 DNA reads TGCAGCGTTCAAGGGGTGGAGGGGTCGAACACTGAAGCTTTCTTT.

This chain connects TRBV7-9 to TRBJ1-4; 7 positions match TRBD1. The length of the CDR3 is 14 residues. V gave up 5 bases and J gave up 6 bases; unmatched junction bases: 6. Germline V lookup: CDR1 SEHNR, CDR2 FQNEAQ (reference sequence). Here the CDR3 reads CASSRGRGHEKLFF. In nucleotides, the CDR3 is TGTGCCAGCAGCCGAGGGAGGGGGCATGAAAAACTGTTTTTT. Complete variable domain (other parts from reference TRBV7-9 and TRBJ1-4): DTGVSQNPRHKITKRGQNVTFRCDPISEHNRLYWYRQTLGQGPEFLTYFQNEAQLEKSRLLSDRFSAERPKGSFSTLEIQRTEQGDSAMYLCASSRGRGHEKLFFGSGTQLSVL.

Comments on this clone: Relative to the germline gene, one junction end is altered; a read error may explain this. The V gene is TRBV7-2, the J gene TRBJ1-1, with 7 bases fitting TRBD1. This CDR3 is 14 amino acids long. In germline, CDR1 is SGHTA, CDR2 FQGNSA. Here the CDR3 reads CAGSYQGGDTEAFF. CDR3 DNA: TGTGCCGGCAGTTACCAGGGGGGGGACACTGAAGCTTTCTTT.

The rearrangement uses TRBV27 and TRBJ2-7; 9 nucleotides line up with TRBD2. The germline V gene encodes CDR1 MNHEY and CDR2 SMNVEV (reference sequence). The V segment lost 4 bases and the J segment 3 bases; nucleotides outside the gene matches: 7. The CDR3 has 15 residues. CDR3 nucleotide sequence: TGTGCCAGCAGTTCCATAGCGGGAGCGCGCTACGAGCAGTACTTC. Protein: CASSSIAGARYEQYF.

The rearrangement links TRBV18 to TRBJ1-1, with D perhaps matching TRBD1 (5 bases). The CDR3 consists of 13 residues. Germline assignment: CDR1 KGHSH and CDR2 LQKENI. The germline V and J ends were trimmed by 4 bases and 7 bases, with 13 bases remaining between them. This CDR3 reads CASSQKEGIEAFF. The CDR3 DNA reads TGTGCCAGCTCACAAAAGGAGGGGATTGAAGCTTTCTTT.

The J gene is TRBJ1-2, the V gene TRBV14, with D perhaps TRBD1 (5 bases). Trimming took off 1 base at V and 4 bases at J, with 10 bases between the two ends. This CDR3 has 14 amino acids. Per the germline V gene, CDR1 is SGHDN and CDR2 is FVKESK. CDR3 nucleotide sequence: TGTGCCAGCAGCCAAGCGACAGACTTCTATGGCTACACCTTC. Its protein product is CASSQATDFYGYTF.

This chain links TRBV11-2 with TRBJ1-2; no clear D gene. Germline values: CDR1 SGHAT, CDR2 FQNNGV. CDR3 length: 16 amino acids. Trimming removed 10 bases from V and 8 bases from J, with 29 bases in between. The CDR3 reads CATGSQNEPRVGGYTF. For the CDR3, the DNA is TGTGCCACCGGCAGCCAGAACGAGCCCAGAGTGGGAGGCTACACCTTC. Filled out from reference TRBV11-2 and TRBJ1-2, the complete variable domain reads EAGVAQSPRYKIIEKRQSVAFWCNPISGHATLYWYQQILGQGPKLLIQFQNNGVVDDSQLPKDRFSAERLKGVDSTLKIQPAKLEDSAVYLCATGSQNEPRVGGYTFGSGTRLTVV.

This clone was seen once. The V gene is TRBV19, the J gene TRBJ2-1, with D unresolved. CDR3 length equals 13 residues. In germline, CDR1 is LNHDA, CDR2 SQIVND (reference sequence). V shed 6 bases and J shed 4 bases, with 10 bases lying between them. DNA for the CDR3: TGTGCCAGTAGGTCCGGTAATTACAATGAGCAGTTCTTC. It codes for CASRSGNYNEQFF.

The chain combines TRBV20-1 with TRBJ1-1; tentative D call: TRBD1 (5 bases). Deletions cut 5 bases from V and 7 bases from J, with 11 bases between. Looked up from germline, CDR1 is DFQATT and CDR2 is SNEGSKA (reference sequence). The CDR3 has 11 residues. Written as DNA, the CDR3 is TGCAGTGCTCCCCAAGGGGTTGAAGCTTTCTTT. It translates to CSAPQGVEAFF.

Note on this clone: The identical CDR3 is also encoded by other nucleotide sequences in the sample. The V gene is TRBV18, the J gene TRBJ1-1; D is undetermined. The CDR3 extends over 14 amino acids. V lost 3 bases and J 1 base, leaving 9 bases between the germline ends. Germline CDR1 KGHSH, CDR2 LQKENI. As DNA, the CDR3 is TGTGCCAGCTCACCCCGTACAGCGAACACTGAAGCTTTCTTT. It is translated as CASSPRTANTEAFF. The full variable domain, with the rest looked up from reference TRBV18 and TRBJ1-1, is NAGVMQNPRHLVRRRGQEARLRCSPMKGHSHVYWYRQLPEEGLKFMVYLQKENIIDESGMPKERFSAEFPKEGPSILRIQQVVRGDSAAYFCASSPRTANTEAFFGQGTRLTVV.

The V gene is TRBV25-1, the J gene TRBJ2-7, with D perhaps matching TRBD1 (6 bases). The germline gives CDR1 MGHDK, CDR2 SYGVNS. The CDR3 length is 14 residues. The ends were cut back, 7 bases at V and 1 base at J, with 14 bases in the middle. This CDR3 reads CASNGGHPSYEQYF. CDR3 coding DNA: TGTGCCAGCAATGGGGGACACCCGTCCTACGAGCAGTACTTC.

This chain uses TRBV7-9 with TRBJ2-7, with 9 bases that match TRBD1. Germline CDR1 reads SEHNR; CDR2 reads FQNEAQ (reference sequence). The trim removed 3 bases at V and 3 bases at J, leaving 9 bases unmatched. The CDR3 has 16 residues. In DNA form, the CDR3 reads TGTGCCAGCAGCTTGGGAACAGGGGGCCGTTACTACGAGCAGTACTTC. It codes for CASSLGTGGRYYEQYF.

Of note for this clone: Other DNA sequences within the sample encode an identical CDR3. V gene TRBV11-3 combines with J gene TRBJ2-3; the D is unclear. Trimming shortened V by 2 bases and J by 0 bases, and 6 bases separated the two germline ends. Germline lookup yields CDR1 SGHNT and CDR2 YENEEA. CDR3 length: 14 amino acids. In DNA, the CDR3 is TGTGCCAGCAGCTTAACTACGAGCACAGATACGCAGTATTTT. Translated, it gives CASSLTTSTDTQYF. The full variable domain, rest sourced from reference TRBV11-3 and TRBJ2-3, is EAGVVQSPRYKIIEKKQPVAFWCNPISGHNTLYWYLQNLGQGPELLIRYENEEAVDDSQLPKDRFSAERLKGVDSTLKIQPAELGDSAVYLCASSLTTSTDTQYFGPGTRLTVL.

The chain carries TRBV5-1 and TRBJ1-1; no firm D call. Germline V gene data show CDR1 as SGHRS and CDR2 as YFSETQ. Trimming removed 1 base from V and 1 base from J, with 11 bases in between. This CDR3 has 15 residues. CDR3 sequence (DNA): TGCGCCAGCAGCTTGTCTGCGCAAACGAACACTGAAGCTTTCTTT. It codes for CASSLSAQTNTEAFF.